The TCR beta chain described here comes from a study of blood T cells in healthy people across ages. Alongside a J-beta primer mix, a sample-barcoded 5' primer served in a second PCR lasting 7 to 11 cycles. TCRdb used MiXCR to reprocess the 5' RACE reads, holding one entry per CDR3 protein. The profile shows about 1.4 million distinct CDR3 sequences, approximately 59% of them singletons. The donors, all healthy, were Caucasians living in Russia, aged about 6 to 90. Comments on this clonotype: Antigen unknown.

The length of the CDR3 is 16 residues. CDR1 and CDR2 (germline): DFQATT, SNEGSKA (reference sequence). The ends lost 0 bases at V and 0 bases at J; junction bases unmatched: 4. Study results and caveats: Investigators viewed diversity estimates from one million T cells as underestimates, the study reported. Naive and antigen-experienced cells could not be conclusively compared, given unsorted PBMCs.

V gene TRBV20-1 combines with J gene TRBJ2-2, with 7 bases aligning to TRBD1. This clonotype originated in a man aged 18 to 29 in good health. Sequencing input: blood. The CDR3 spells CSARDWGTANTGELFF. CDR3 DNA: TGCAGTGCTAGAGATTGGGGGACAGCGAACACCGGGGAGCTGTTTTTT.